This T cell receptor (beta chain) appears in the sequencing data of a study of T cell clonality in common variable immunodeficiency. Unmatched junction bases numbered 4, after V lost 5 bases and J lost 7 bases. The CDR3 contains 12 residues. The germline CDR1 and CDR2 sequences are SGHAT and FQNNGV. Findings of the study overall: Common variable immunodeficiency TCR beta sequences reportedly had fewer deletions and N-nucleotide insertions. CVID subjects showed higher TCRbeta clonality than healthy controls.

This clone was seen a handful of times. The antigen remains unidentified. The observed sequence ends 3 residues before the CDR3 terminus, with the missing tail filled in from the germline J gene. Caucasian heritage predominated among both patients and controls. Sequencing input was equivalent genomic DNA from CVID and controls. Repertoires were generated with immunoSEQ multiplex PCR, while TCRdb's copy carries only in-frame clones and drops some. The data show about 47,000 clones, with none appearing a single time. The clonotype originates from a person aged 18 to 70 in good health. The sample comprised peripheral blood mononuclear cells. The rearrangement uses TRBV11-2 and TRBJ1-2; 7 bases line up with TRBD1. The CDR3 spells CASSNTGVGYTF. Incomplete CDR3 DNA: TGTGCCAGCAGCAACACAGGGGTTGGC.